These 4 T cell receptor beta chains share one sample of origin, sequenced in a study of beta chain features in type 1 diabetes. What was sequenced were expressed TCRB transcripts, since all of the isolated RNA had been reverse transcribed. Generated by immunoSEQ multiplex PCR, the TCRdb table keeps only in-frame clones and is missing some. Here the sample spans a few hundred thousand clones, roughly an eighth being singletons. These TCRs' antigens remain unknown. The study's findings and limits: Among patients with Type 1 diabetes, TCRB CDR3s were moderately but significantly shorter in every one of the four CD4+ subsets.

The material sequenced was naive CD4+ T cells from blood. All receptors come from a woman aged 18-29 years with type 1 diabetes.

This chain links TRBV5-1 with TRBJ2-7, with 12 bases matching TRBD2. The CDR3 extends over 16 amino acids. V lost 4 bases, J lost 2 bases, and 7 bases stayed unmatched. The germline V gene encodes CDR1 SGHRS and CDR2 YFSETQ. The CDR3 nucleotides are TGCGCCAGCAGCATAGATGGACTAGCGGGGACCTACGAGCAGTACTTC. It translates to CASSIDGLAGTYEQYF.

This clone was seen a handful of times. This rearrangement joins TRBV19 to TRBJ2-2; the D is unclear. CDR1 and CDR2 from the germline V gene are LNHDA and SQIVND (reference sequence). Trimming pared 4 bases from V and 4 bases from J, leaving 7 bases between. The CDR3 contains 13 residues. CDR3 coding DNA: TGTGCCAGTAGTAACGTCGGCACCGGGGAGCTGTTTTTT. Its protein is CASSNVGTGELFF.

CDR3 sequence: CASSPGTGRETQYF. The CDR3 nucleotides read TGTGCCAGCAGCCCGGGGACAGGAAGGGAGACCCAGTACTTC. The V call is TRBV7-3, the J call TRBJ2-5; TRBD1 matches 8 bases. The CDR3 extends over 14 amino acids. Germline V CDR1 and CDR2: SGHTA, FQGTGA. V trimming: 5 bases; J trimming: 5 bases; junction bases outside the gene matches: 7.

The V call is TRBV6-5, the J call TRBJ1-4; D remains unclear. Trimming took off 0 bases at V and 7 bases at J, with 12 bases between the two ends. There are 15 residues in the CDR3. In germline, CDR1 is MNHEY, CDR2 SVGAGI. The CDR3, as DNA: TGTGCCAGCAGTTACTCGAGTACTCTTGGTGAAAAACTGTTTTTT. This translates into CASSYSSTLGEKLFF.